This T cell receptor beta chain was observed in a study of T cell repertoires in aging, cancer and after chemotherapy (dated by TCRdb to 2018 to 2020). About the investigation overall: Donors were distributed across six age groups ranging from 30 or younger to 70 or older, with at least three individuals included per group. Paired pre- and post-chemotherapy samples in the solid tumor group came from brain tumor (glioblastoma) patients receiving temozolomide-based therapy. Peripheral blood TCR beta repertoires from healthy donors and cancer patients were profiled to examine immunoaging and T cell reconstitution after chemotherapy. Alongside around 98 healthy donors serving as a reference group, the cohort included some 210 cancer patients, of whom 90 to 94 had hematological cancers and some 130 had solid cancers. The complete dataset included about 8.8 million TCR reads.

Looking up the germline V gene yields CDR1 MNHEY and CDR2 SVGAGI. The CDR3, from cysteine to phenylalanine, totals 14 residues. Only the CDR3 part of the read is kept: 42 bases, read in frame from the first base. TCR beta rearrangements were amplified from genomic DNA extracted from peripheral blood rather than from sorted cells or RNA. Comments on this clonotype: The specificity of this receptor is unknown. The junction departs from the called germline gene at one end, perhaps through a read error.

Rearranged TRB sequences spanning V, D and J segments were amplified by multiplex touch-down PCR using a mixed TRB-A/B primer pool. Two consecutive PCR reactions with Phusion HS II polymerase added Illumina adapters and sample indices to the amplicons. Amplicons were gel-purified with the NucleoSpin Gel and PCR Clean-up kit, then checked with Qubit and an Agilent 2100 Bioanalyzer. Sequencing of the libraries was done on an Illumina MiSeq with paired-end, single-indexed 600-cycle runs. From the authors' description of their analysis: Processing of the TRB sequences was carried out with MiXCR versions 2.12 and 3.0.5. Each unique CDR3 nucleotide sequence was counted as one clone, and only productive sequences with at least two reads were retained. Repertoire metrics included Shannon diversity, evenness, clonality (one minus evenness), and alpha-parameterized diversity profiles from alpha 0 to 5. Generation probabilities of clones in paired pre- and post-chemotherapy samples were computed with the IGoR algorithm. TCRdb took the public reads, trimmed them with fastp at Q25, ran MiXCR for clone calling and kept in-frame beta chains. Each CDR3 protein appears once, grouped with its most common genes and DNA. These V and J calls derive from TCRdb rather than the authors' analysis. Counted in this sample were thousands of distinct CDR3 sequences; 28% of them appeared once. The ten largest clonotypes hold about 20% of the sample.

Overall study outcomes, separate from this receptor: According to the authors, the repertoire data do not allow conclusions to be drawn about immunological memory after chemotherapy. In both cancer cohorts, median generation probability rose over the chemotherapy interval, which suggests that the repertoire was reconstituted through rebound thymic output. Compared with age-matched healthy donors, untreated patients with hematological or solid cancers had significantly lower TCR diversity and higher clonality in blood. In healthy donors, the drop in TCR diversity with age came mainly from a loss of richness, whereas in cancer patients a loss of evenness also played a part.

This clonotype originated in a human donor with a solid tumor. The source material was blood. The chain is encoded by TRBV6-5 joined to TRBJ2-1, with the D call tentatively TRBD1 or TRBD2, each fitting 5 bases. The DNA sequence is as follows: TGCGCCAGCAGCCCGGGACGGAACTACAATGAGCAGTTCTTC. Its protein product is CASSPGRNYNEQFF.